This is a list of T cell receptor beta chains from one sample in a study of regulatory T cells in long-lasting Graves disease. MiXCR was run by TCRdb on the multiplex PCR reads, yielding one entry per CDR3 protein. This table holds about 540,000 distinct CDR3 sequences, around an eighth found once. These same data were also listed under a study on T cells in Graves' hyperthyroidism and ophthalmopathy.

Sequencing was performed on peripheral blood mononuclear cells (PBMCs), taken at new diagnosis, from a patient treated with antithyroid drugs. The receptors were gathered from a man aged 25-45 years with Graves disease. Each CDR3 is given with its conserved first and last residue. A D gene is named only where the DNA matches it firmly. Only some rows state a clone size, as once, few, many or a class for expanded clones.

j_call: TRBJ2-1
d_call: NA
v_call: TRBV25-1
clone_size: NA
cdr3_nt: TGTGCCAGCAAGGGCGGGGCTCAGTTCTTC
cdr3_aa: CASKGGAQFF

j_call: TRBJ2-1
d_call: TRBD2
v_call: TRBV20-1
clone_size: many
cdr3_nt: TGCAGTGCTGTCGGGACTAGCGGCTATAATGAGCAGTTCTTC
cdr3_aa: CSAVGTSGYNEQFF

j_call: TRBJ1-5
d_call: NA
v_call: TRBV4-1
clone_size: once
cdr3_nt: TGCGCCAGCAGCCGAGTAGCGGGCCAGCCCCAGCATTTT
cdr3_aa: CASSRVAGQPQHF

j_call: TRBJ2-3
d_call: TRBD2
v_call: TRBV20-1
clone_size: NA
cdr3_nt: TGCAGTGCTAGGCCCAGGACTAGCTGGGATACGCAGTATTTT
cdr3_aa: CSARPRTSWDTQYF

j_call: TRBJ2-7
d_call: NA
v_call: TRBV5-1
clone_size: many
cdr3_nt: TGCGCCAGCAGCGGGCAGGGGCCCCGTTCCTACGAGCAGTACTTC
cdr3_aa: CASSGQGPRSYEQYF

j_call: TRBJ1-1
d_call: NA
v_call: TRBV5-6
clone_size: NA
cdr3_nt: TGTGCCAGCAGCCGTGTTTCTATGAACACTGAAGCTTTCTTT
cdr3_aa: CASSRVSMNTEAFF

j_call: TRBJ2-1
d_call: NA
v_call: TRBV12-3/TRBV12-4
clone_size: many
cdr3_nt: TGTGCCAGCAGTTTGGGTGACGGGATGTACAATGAGCAGTTCTTC
cdr3_aa: CASSLGDGMYNEQFF

j_call: TRBJ2-4
d_call: TRBD2
v_call: TRBV2
clone_size: NA
cdr3_nt: TGTGCCAGCAGGGGGGGGTTAAGCATTCAGTACTTC
cdr3_aa: CASRGGLSIQYF

j_call: TRBJ2-3
d_call: NA
v_call: TRBV7-3
clone_size: many
cdr3_nt: TGTGCCAGCAGCTTAGGGACACCCATCACAGATACGCAGTATTTT
cdr3_aa: CASSLGTPITDTQYF

j_call: TRBJ2-2
d_call: NA
v_call: TRBV3-1
clone_size: few
cdr3_nt: TGTGCCAGCAGCTCTCAGGGGATCGGGGAGCTGTTTTTT
cdr3_aa: CASSSQGIGELFF

j_call: TRBJ2-2
d_call: TRBD1
v_call: TRBV6-2/TRBV6-3
clone_size: NA
cdr3_nt: TGTGCCAGCAGGGCGACAGGGGTCAAGAGGGGGGAGCTGTTTTTT
cdr3_aa: CASRATGVKRGELFF

j_call: TRBJ1-1
d_call: NA
v_call: TRBV6-5
clone_size: many
cdr3_nt: TGTGCCAGCAGTTACGGGGGCCTCAACACTGAAGCTTTCTTT
cdr3_aa: CASSYGGLNTEAFF

j_call: TRBJ2-1
d_call: NA
v_call: TRBV6-1
clone_size: NA
cdr3_nt: TGTGCCAGCAGTGAAATCGGCCAGTCCAATGAGCAGTTCTTC
cdr3_aa: CASSEIGQSNEQFF

j_call: TRBJ2-3
d_call: NA
v_call: TRBV7-9
clone_size: many
cdr3_nt: TGTGCCAGCAGCTTAGAGTGGACGGGCACAGATACGCAGTATTTT
cdr3_aa: CASSLEWTGTDTQYF

j_call: TRBJ1-2
d_call: NA
v_call: TRBV27
clone_size: NA
cdr3_nt: TGTGCCAGCGGCCGACAGTATGGCTACACCTTC
cdr3_aa: CASGRQYGYTF

j_call: TRBJ2-7
d_call: TRBD2
v_call: TRBV2
clone_size: NA
cdr3_nt: TGCGCCAGCAGCCAAGCGCTAGCGGGGAACTCCTACGAGCAGTACTTC
cdr3_aa: CASSQALAGNSYEQYF

j_call: TRBJ1-4
d_call: NA
v_call: TRBV10-3
clone_size: many
cdr3_nt: TGTGCCATCAGTGGCGGGGGCGAAAAACTGTTTTTT
cdr3_aa: CAISGGGEKLFF

j_call: TRBJ1-2
d_call: NA
v_call: TRBV9
clone_size: many
cdr3_nt: TGTGCCAGCAGCGTATCGGGAAACTATGGCTACACCTTC
cdr3_aa: CASSVSGNYGYTF

j_call: TRBJ2-7
d_call: NA
v_call: TRBV18
clone_size: NA
cdr3_nt: TGTGGCAGCTCACCCCGGGACCCACTGCGGAGGCAGTACTTC
cdr3_aa: CGSSPRDPLRRQYF

j_call: TRBJ2-3
d_call: NA
v_call: TRBV20-1
clone_size: many
cdr3_nt: TGCAGTGCTAATCTTCTTAGGGGGAGAGGCGATACGCAGTATTTT
cdr3_aa: CSANLLRGRGDTQYF

j_call: TRBJ1-1
d_call: NA
v_call: TRBV24-1
clone_size: many
cdr3_nt: TGTGCCACCAGTGAGGGGACTGAAGCTTTCTTT
cdr3_aa: CATSEGTEAFF

j_call: TRBJ2-5
d_call: TRBD2
v_call: TRBV12-3/TRBV12-4
clone_size: many
cdr3_nt: TGTGCCAGCAGTTTTGCGGGAGGGGGGGAGACCCAGTACTTC
cdr3_aa: CASSFAGGGETQYF

j_call: TRBJ2-1
d_call: NA
v_call: TRBV29-1
clone_size: NA
cdr3_nt: TGCAGCGTTGAGGACGGATTACGGGCCAGCAATGAGCAGTTCTTC
cdr3_aa: CSVEDGLRASNEQFF

j_call: TRBJ2-1
d_call: NA
v_call: TRBV30
clone_size: many
cdr3_nt: TGTGCCTGGACCCCGCGGACTCGACCCTACAATGAGCAGTTCTTC
cdr3_aa: CAWTPRTRPYNEQFF

j_call: TRBJ2-5
d_call: TRBD1
v_call: TRBV29-1
clone_size: many
cdr3_nt: TGCAGCGTTGAAGTGGGACAGGGAGAAGAGACCCAGTACTTC
cdr3_aa: CSVEVGQGEETQYF

j_call: TRBJ2-7
d_call: NA
v_call: TRBV12-3/TRBV12-4
clone_size: many
cdr3_nt: TGTGCCAGCAGCGAGCGCGACGAGCAGTACTTC
cdr3_aa: CASSERDEQYF

j_call: TRBJ2-1
d_call: TRBD2
v_call: TRBV5-1
clone_size: many
cdr3_nt: TGCGCCAGCAGCTTGGAGTGGACTAGCGGCTACAATGAGCAGTTCTTC
cdr3_aa: CASSLEWTSGYNEQFF

j_call: TRBJ2-7
d_call: TRBD2
v_call: TRBV6-1
clone_size: NA
cdr3_nt: TGTGCCAGCAGTACCTCAGCGGGGAGCTACGAGCAGTACTTC
cdr3_aa: CASSTSAGSYEQYF

j_call: TRBJ2-5
d_call: TRBD2
v_call: TRBV7-2
clone_size: many
cdr3_nt: TGTGCCAGCAGCTCCCCTGGTGGTAGCGGGAGCGCAGAGACCCAGTACTTC
cdr3_aa: CASSSPGGSGSAETQYF

j_call: TRBJ2-5
d_call: NA
v_call: TRBV19
clone_size: few
cdr3_nt: TGTGCCAGTAGTATTGCAGGGGAAGAGACCCAGTACTTC
cdr3_aa: CASSIAGEETQYF

j_call: TRBJ1-3
d_call: NA
v_call: TRBV6-2/TRBV6-3
clone_size: few
cdr3_nt: TGTGCCAGCAGACTCACAGGAAACTCTGGAAACACCATATATTTT
cdr3_aa: CASRLTGNSGNTIYF

j_call: TRBJ2-1
d_call: NA
v_call: TRBV12-3/TRBV12-4
clone_size: many
cdr3_nt: TGTGCCAGCAGTTGGGGGCAAAGGGGCAATGAGCAGTTCTTC
cdr3_aa: CASSWGQRGNEQFF

j_call: TRBJ1-6
d_call: TRBD1
v_call: TRBV4-1
clone_size: few
cdr3_nt: TGCGCCAGCAGCACGCCGGGACAGGGAAGTTCACCCCTCCACTTT
cdr3_aa: CASSTPGQGSSPLHF

j_call: TRBJ1-1
d_call: TRBD1
v_call: TRBV12-3/TRBV12-4
clone_size: many
cdr3_nt: TGTGCCAGCAGTTTCCGGACAGGGGTCACTGAAGCTTTCTTT
cdr3_aa: CASSFRTGVTEAFF

j_call: TRBJ2-1
d_call: NA
v_call: TRBV4-1
clone_size: many
cdr3_nt: TGCGCCAGCAGTCACGTTTTCACCTCCTACAATGAGCAGTTCTTC
cdr3_aa: CASSHVFTSYNEQFF

j_call: TRBJ2-7
d_call: NA
v_call: TRBV12-5
clone_size: NA
cdr3_nt: TGTGCTAGTGGTCTCCAGGGGTCGGGACGAGCCTACGAGCAGTACTTC
cdr3_aa: CASGLQGSGRAYEQYF

j_call: TRBJ2-5
d_call: NA
v_call: TRBV20-1
clone_size: NA
cdr3_nt: TGCAGTGCTAGGCCCGATGAAGAGACCCAGTACTTC
cdr3_aa: CSARPDEETQYF

j_call: TRBJ1-4
d_call: NA
v_call: TRBV7-9
clone_size: once
cdr3_nt: TGTGCCAGCAGCTCCGCCTCAGCAGCTAATGAAAAACTGTTTTTT
cdr3_aa: CASSSASAANEKLFF

j_call: TRBJ2-7
d_call: TRBD2
v_call: TRBV5-1
clone_size: many
cdr3_nt: TGTGCCAGCAGTTTAGGGGAGGGCTACGAGCAGTACTTC
cdr3_aa: CASSLGEGYEQYF

j_call: TRBJ2-3
d_call: NA
v_call: TRBV27
clone_size: many
cdr3_nt: TGTGCCAGCAGTTTATTGAGTCGGGAGATAACAGATACGCAGTATTTT
cdr3_aa: CASSLLSREITDTQYF